These 29 T cell receptor beta chains were sequenced from one sample in a study of early T cells in non-severe SARS-CoV-2 infection. TCRdb analysed the 5' RACE reads with MiXCR anew, one entry per CDR3 protein. The sample shows 45,000 to 55,000 distinct CDR3 sequences, about 5.9% of them seen only once. The sequenced sample was whole blood. The receptors derive from an adult who was a healthcare worker with PCR-confirmed SARS-CoV-2 infection or an uninfected control (not recorded which).

A few counts support this clonotype. V gene TRBV4-3 combines with J gene TRBJ1-1; D unclear. Germline values: CDR1 LGHNA, CDR2 YSLEER. The CDR3 covers 15 residues. V was cut by 4 bases and J by 6 bases, with 18 bases left in between. CDR3 coding DNA: TGCGCCAGCAGCCCCTATCCGGCCGGTTCGGCTGAAGCTTTCTTT. Its protein is CASSPYPAGSAEAFF.

This clonotype occurred many times. V and J are TRBV7-6 and TRBJ2-4; weak D call: TRBD1 (6 bases). Germline-derived CDR1 and CDR2 are SGHVS and FNYEAQ. The length of the CDR3 is 15 residues. Deletions cut 3 bases from V and 7 bases from J, with 16 bases between. CDR3 sequence reads: CASSFMTGWGNIQYF. The DNA for the CDR3 is TGTGCCAGCAGCTTTATGACAGGCTGGGGCAACATTCAGTACTTC.

At least ten counts were recorded for this clonotype. The genes are TRBV13 and TRBJ2-7, with 7 positions matching TRBD1. The ends lost 5 bases at V and 3 bases at J; junction bases unmatched: 7. Per germline, CDR1 PRHDT and CDR2 FYEKMQ (reference sequence). The CDR3 is made up of 14 amino acids. CDR3 DNA: TGTGCCAGCAGCGCAAAAACAGGGGTCTACGAGCAGTACTTC. Translating it yields CASSAKTGVYEQYF.

This chain connects TRBV3-1 to TRBJ2-1, with TRBD1 matching 8 bases. CDR1 LGHDT and CDR2 YNNKEL come from the germline V gene (reference sequence). Trimming took 5 bases from V and 12 from J; bases not matched to a gene: 12. The CDR3 runs to 14 residues. The CDR3 is CASSSRTGFSWQFF. CDR3 DNA: TGTGCCAGCAGCTCTCGGACAGGGTTTTCTTGGCAGTTCTTC.

The chain couples TRBV7-2 to TRBJ2-7, with D possibly TRBD1 on 6 matching bases. With 8 bases removed from V and 5 bases from J, the gap between germline ends came to 19 bases. CDR1 is SGHTA, CDR2 FQGNSA, per germline. The CDR3 runs 14 residues. DNA of the CDR3: TGTGCCAGCCGACAGCACAGGGTATCTGACGAGCAGTACTTC. This translates into CASRQHRVSDEQYF. The full variable domain, completed using reference TRBV7-2 and TRBJ2-7, is GAGVSQSPSNKVTEKGKDVELRCDPISGHTALYWYRQSLGQGLEFLIYFQGNSAPDKSGLPSDRFSAERTGGSVSTLTIQRTQQEDSAVYLCASRQHRVSDEQYFGPGTRLTVT.

This clonotype was seen ten or more times. The CDR3 loop reads CASTPVYYEQYF. In DNA, the CDR3 is TGTGCCAGCACCCCCGTCTACTACGAGCAGTACTTC. The chain employs TRBV6-2 or TRBV6-3 and TRBJ2-7; D is unclear. CDR3 size: 12 residues. The germline V gene encodes CDR1 MNHEY and CDR2 SVGEGT. Trimming shortened V by 7 bases and J by 3 bases, and 10 bases separated the two germline ends.

This chain joins TRBV6-5 and TRBJ1-5; D perhaps matches TRBD1 (5 bases). V was clipped by 5 bases and J by 2 bases, with 10 bases between them. The length of the CDR3 is 14 residues. Germline CDR1 reads MNHEY; CDR2 reads SVGAGI. The CDR3: CASSPGAGNQPQHF. The CDR3 DNA follows: TGTGCCAGCAGTCCCGGGGCCGGCAATCAGCCCCAGCATTTT.

This clonotype was seen at least ten times. This sequence joins TRBV4-1 and TRBJ2-2; 9 bases match TRBD1. V gave up 2 bases and J gave up 3 bases; unmatched junction bases: 7. Germline CDR1 reads MGHRA; CDR2 reads YSYEKL. The CDR3 runs to 17 residues. The CDR3, as DNA: TGCGCCAGCAGCCAACCTATGACAGGGGGGGACACCGGGGAGCTGTTTTTT. Its translation: CASSQPMTGGDTGELFF.

The table lists this clonotype with many counts. CDR3 coding DNA: TGTGCCAGCAGTTACACCCGGACTAGCGAGTACTACAATGAGCAGTTCTTC. Translation: CASSYTRTSEYYNEQFF. V and J are TRBV6-5 and TRBJ2-1; TRBD2 aligns across 9 bases. From germline, CDR1 is MNHEY and CDR2 SVGAGI. This CDR3 comprises 17 residues. Trimming cost V 2 bases and J 3 bases; bases outside gene matches: 8.

This clonotype was counted many times. This sequence joins TRBV6-5 and TRBJ2-2; no clear D gene. The germline gives CDR1 MNHEY, CDR2 SVGAGI. The ends were cut back, 0 bases at V and 1 base at J, with 3 bases in the middle. CDR3 size: 14 residues. CDR3 protein: CASSYSRNTGELFF. CDR3 bases: TGTGCCAGCAGTTACTCCAGGAACACCGGGGAGCTGTTTTTT.

This clonotype was seen many times. The chain employs TRBV6-5 and TRBJ2-3, with 8 bases identical to TRBD1. The CDR3 loop spans 13 amino acids. J lost 6 bases, V lost 4 bases, and 3 bases had no gene match. The germline V gene has CDR1 MNHEY and CDR2 SVGAGI. The CDR3: CASSSDRGDTQYF. The DNA of the CDR3 is TGTGCCAGCAGTTCAGACAGGGGTGATACGCAGTATTTT.

In this sample, this clonotype turned up many times. The chain combines TRBV18 with TRBJ2-1; D is unresolved. Germline-derived CDR1 and CDR2 are KGHSH and LQKENI. This CDR3 is 15 amino acids long. With 3 bases removed from V and 3 bases from J, the gap between germline ends came to 12 bases. CDR3 coding DNA: TGTGCCAGCTCACCGTCGACCAGAGACTACAATGAGCAGTTCTTC. Its translation: CASSPSTRDYNEQFF.

This clonotype was counted a few times. This sequence joins TRBV9 and TRBJ1-6; D gene unclear. Germline CDR1 and CDR2: SGDLS and YYNGEE. The V end lost 4 bases, the J end lost 10 bases, and 18 bases lay between the germline ends. This CDR3 comprises 15 residues. The CDR3 is CASSPRWGNDSPLHF. CDR3 bases: TGTGCCAGCAGCCCCCGCTGGGGAAACGACTCACCCCTCCACTTT. Filled out from reference TRBV9 and TRBJ1-6, the complete variable domain reads DSGVTQTPKHLITATGQRVTLRCSPRSGDLSVYWYQQSLDQGLQFLIQYYNGEERAKGNILERFSAQQFPDLHSELNLSSLELGDSALYFCASSPRWGNDSPLHFGNGTRLTVT.

This clonotype occurred many times. The chain links TRBV6-6 to TRBJ2-5; D possibly corresponds to TRBD2 (6 bases). This CDR3 region has 14 residues. The V gene's germline CDR1 is MNHNY and CDR2 SVGAGI (reference sequence). V was shortened by 5 bases and J by 3 bases, with 13 bases between the two germline ends. CDR3 coding DNA: TGTGCCAGCAGTCCGACCGGGAGAAAAGAGACCCAGTACTTC. Protein sequence: CASSPTGRKETQYF.

The sample holds many counts of this clonotype. This chain uses TRBV4-2 with TRBJ2-1; 8 nucleotides align to TRBD2. The trim removed 4 bases at V and 7 bases at J, leaving 9 bases unmatched. This CDR3 is 15 amino acids long. CDR1 LGHNA and CDR2 YNFKEQ come from the germline V gene. The CDR3 spells CASSLPGGAGNEQFF. As DNA, the CDR3 is TGTGCCAGCAGCCTCCCCGGGGGGGCGGGAAATGAGCAGTTCTTC.

This clonotype showed up many times. The rearrangement links TRBV19 to TRBJ2-1; no reliable D call. Trimming cost V 5 bases and J 8 bases, with 7 bases left between them. Germline-derived CDR1 and CDR2 are LNHDA and SQIVND (reference sequence). The length of the CDR3 is 11 residues. In nucleotides, the CDR3 is TGTGCCAGTAGTTCCTGGGATGAGCAGTTCTTC. It translates to CASSSWDEQFF.

This clonotype was detected many times. The rearrangement links TRBV6-4 to TRBJ2-3, with 12 positions matching TRBD2. The CDR3 is made up of 16 amino acids. Trimming removed 6 bases from V and 1 base from J; junction bases left unmatched: 5. Germline CDR1 reads MRHNA; CDR2 reads SNTAGT. CDR3 loop: CASSLLAGGGTDTQYF. CDR3 DNA: TGTGCCAGCAGCCTACTAGCGGGGGGCGGCACAGATACGCAGTATTTT.

This clonotype was seen many times. The genes are TRBV4-1 and TRBJ1-2; TRBD1 aligns across 11 bases. After removal of 2 bases from V and 0 bases from J, the junction contained 11 bases not matched to a gene. Germline CDR1 MGHRA, CDR2 YSYEKL. This CDR3 has 19 amino acids. CDR3 bases: TGCGCCAGCAGCCAACCCTTCCGGGACAGGGGGGTCTCTAACTATGGCTACACCTTC. Translation: CASSQPFRDRGVSNYGYTF.

This clonotype appeared many times. V usage is TRBV19 and J usage is TRBJ2-5, with 9 bases identical to TRBD1. The junction had 1 base not matched to a gene; V was cut back by 1 base and J by 4 bases. Germline loops: CDR1 LNHDA, CDR2 SQIVND (reference sequence). The length of the CDR3 is 14 residues. CDR3 region: CASSIGTGVETQYF. Written as DNA, the CDR3 is TGTGCCAGTAGTATAGGGACAGGGGTAGAGACCCAGTACTTC.

This clonotype was seen ten or more times. The rearrangement joins TRBV30 to TRBJ1-2; no firm D call. V lost 2 bases and J lost 4, with 20 bases in between. The CDR3 runs to 16 residues. CDR1 is GTSNPN, CDR2 SVGIG, per germline (reference sequence). CDR3: CAWSSIRGPILYGYTF. As DNA, the CDR3 is TGTGCCTGGAGTTCTATCAGAGGACCGATACTCTATGGCTACACCTTC.

This clonotype was seen at least ten times. V and J are TRBV24-1 and TRBJ2-7, with D tentatively TRBD1 (6 bases). V lost 5 bases to trimming and J lost 2 bases, with 9 bases between them. The CDR3 runs to 13 residues. Per the germline V gene, CDR1 is KGHDR and CDR2 is SFDVKD. The CDR3 reads CATSGDRPYEQYF. The CDR3 DNA reads TGTGCCACCAGTGGTGACAGGCCCTACGAGCAGTACTTC.

This clonotype was recorded at least ten times. The chain links TRBV7-6 to TRBJ1-2; 8 positions match TRBD1. The CDR3 runs 15 residues. Germline trimming cut 0 bases from V and 7 bases from J; bases unmatched to any gene: 7. Germline V gives CDR1 SGHVS, CDR2 FNYEAQ. CDR3 sequence: CASSLAPGGASGYTF. CDR3 DNA: TGTGCCAGCAGCTTAGCGCCAGGGGGCGCGTCTGGCTACACCTTC.

The rearrangement joins TRBV11-2 to TRBJ2-7; D perhaps matches TRBD2 (5 bases). The V gene lost 5 bases and the J gene lost 1 base, with 9 bases spanning the gap. The CDR3 covers 13 residues. CDR1 is SGHAT and CDR2 is FQNNGV in the germline V gene. In DNA form, the CDR3 reads TGTGCCAGCAGCCAAGGCGGGTCCTACGAGCAGTACTTC. This codes for CASSQGGSYEQYF.

The chain joins TRBV2 to TRBJ2-5, with D hard to call. Germline values: CDR1 SNHLY, CDR2 FYNNEI. Trimming pared 7 bases from V and 5 bases from J, leaving 14 bases between. There are 13 residues in the CDR3. This CDR3 is CASIPPGAETQYF. The CDR3 bases are TGTGCCAGCATTCCTCCGGGCGCGGAGACCCAGTACTTC.

This clonotype has a count of ten or more. This sequence joins TRBV7-9 and TRBJ2-7, with D unresolved. This CDR3 region has 13 residues. Per germline, CDR1 SEHNR and CDR2 FQNEAQ (reference sequence). V lost 3 bases and J 7 bases, leaving 13 bases between the germline ends. CDR3 DNA sequence: TGTGCCAGCAGCTTCGACACCCGGCGGGAGCAGTACTTC. It encodes CASSFDTRREQYF.

This clonotype was counted a few times. This chain links TRBV2 with TRBJ1-1; tentatively, D is TRBD1 (5 bases). In germline, CDR1 is SNHLY, CDR2 FYNNEI. This CDR3 has 12 amino acids. Trimming pared 11 bases from V and 4 bases from J, leaving 14 bases between. The CDR3 is CAAGGLRTEAFF. The DNA for the CDR3 is TGTGCCGCCGGGGGACTTCGCACTGAAGCTTTCTTT.

The chain has TRBV2 and TRBJ1-2; 8 nucleotides line up with TRBD1. Germline-derived CDR1 and CDR2 are SNHLY and FYNNEI. Trimming cost V 6 bases and J 8 bases; bases outside gene matches: 8. CDR3 length equals 13 residues. This CDR3 reads CASSITGGRGYTF. The CDR3 DNA sequence: TGTGCCAGCAGCATAACAGGGGGAAGGGGCTACACCTTC.

This clonotype has a handful of counts. V gene TRBV6-5 combines with J gene TRBJ1-3; perhaps TRBD1 as D (5 bases). The germline V gene encodes CDR1 MNHEY and CDR2 SVGAGI. The CDR3 runs 15 residues. V shed 5 bases and J shed 2 bases, with 13 bases lying between them. CDR3 DNA: TGTGCCAGCAGTGACAAGGGGATCGCTGGAAACACCATATATTTT. Its protein is CASSDKGIAGNTIYF.

This clonotype turned up a few times. The chain uses TRBV14 and TRBJ2-1; D is perhaps TRBD1 or TRBD2 (6 bases each). V dropped 0 bases and J dropped 2 bases, with 11 bases sitting between them. Germline CDR1 and CDR2: SGHDN and FVKESK. The CDR3 has 16 amino acids. The CDR3 loop is CASSQDGGLAYNEQFF. The CDR3 DNA reads TGTGCCAGCAGCCAAGATGGGGGGCTAGCCTACAATGAGCAGTTCTTC.